This paragraph reports one TCR beta chain. The antigen this receptor binds is unknown. It has no much larger one-base neighbor in the sample; base qualities were not kept. V lost 0 bases and J lost 0 bases; the stretch between them is 15 bases long. As encoded in the germline V gene, CDR1 is MNHNS while CDR2 is SASEGT. Reading from cysteine to phenylalanine, the CDR3 counts 18 amino acids. Just CDR3 DNA is preserved here, 54 bases in frame from base 1. For each enrolled patient, mismatch repair deficiency was established using either polymerase chain reaction or immunohistochemistry. TCR sequencing was carried out for three patients who responded to pembrolizumab therapy. In the phase II trial, pembrolizumab PD-1 blockade was tested prospectively in advanced mismatch repair-deficient cancers, no matter which tissue of origin the cancers came from. Peripheral blood T cell samples were serially collected before and at multiple times after PD-1 blockade was started. Blood sampling time points were reported as weeks after the first dose of pembrolizumab.

The sample comes from a study of PD-1 blockade in mismatch repair-deficient tumors (dated by TCRdb to the late 2010s). Background on the whole study: Between September 2013 and 2016, the trial enrolled 86 consecutive patients with roughly eleven types of mismatch repair-deficient cancer, all of whom had received prior treatment and were progressing. Tumor-associated T cell clones in the peripheral blood of patients responding to PD-1 blockade were tracked using deep sequencing of TCR CDR3 regions. Overall study outcomes, separate from this receptor: After pembrolizumab, tumor-resident clones, which were often undetectable in blood before treatment, expanded rapidly and then contracted, generally ahead of radiologic responses.

Receptor libraries were prepared by the immunoSEQ multiplex PCR assay. In TCRdb, the immuneACCESS table is reduced to in-frame sequences with V and J assigned. These tables do not hold every clone; where another copy was compared, an unresolved V gene accounts for under half, and the others remain unexplained. Recorded for this sample are around 62,000 clones; more than 75% of them occurred a single time. Over 4.5% of the sample is held by the ten biggest clonotypes. The receptor comes from an adult with mismatch repair-deficient cancer. Recombination joined TRBV6-1 with TRBJ1-5; TRBD1 is a possible D gene, resting on 6 matching bases. The specimen was peripheral blood, collected 2 weeks after starting pembrolizumab. The nucleotide sequence is TGTGCCAGCAGTGAAGCCCCTATGACAGGACTTAGCAATCAGCCCCAGCATTTT. Translated, it reads CASSEAPMTGLSNQPQHF.